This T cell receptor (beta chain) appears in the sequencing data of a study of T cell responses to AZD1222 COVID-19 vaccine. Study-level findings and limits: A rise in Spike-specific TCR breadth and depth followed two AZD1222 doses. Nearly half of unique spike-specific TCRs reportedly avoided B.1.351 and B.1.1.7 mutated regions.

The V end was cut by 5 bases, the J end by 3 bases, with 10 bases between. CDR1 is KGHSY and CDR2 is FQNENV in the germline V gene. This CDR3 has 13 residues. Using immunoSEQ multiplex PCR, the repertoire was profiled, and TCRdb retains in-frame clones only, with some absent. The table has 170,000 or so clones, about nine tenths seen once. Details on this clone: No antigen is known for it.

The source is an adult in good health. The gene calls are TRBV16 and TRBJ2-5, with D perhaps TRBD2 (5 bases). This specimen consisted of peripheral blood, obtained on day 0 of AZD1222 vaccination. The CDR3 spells CASSTLAEETQYF. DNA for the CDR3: TGTGCCAGCAGCACGCTAGCTGAAGAGACCCAGTACTTC.